This T cell receptor beta chain was recovered during a study of blood T cells in healthy people across ages. In germline, CDR1 is SGHTA, CDR2 FQGNSA. The CDR3 extends over 18 amino acids. The V and J ends lost 0 bases and 0 bases respectively, with 18 bases between them. A J-beta primer mix and a sample-barcoded 5' primer were used in a second PCR of roughly 7 to 12 cycles. A template-switch adaptor with 12 random nucleotides tagged each cDNA molecule. TCRdb redid the calling of the 5' RACE reads with MiXCR, one entry per CDR3 protein. The table records 800,000 to 950,000 distinct CDR3 sequences, approximately 49% of them present only once. Every donor provided 7.5 to 10 milliliters of peripheral blood.

Sequences were obtained from blood. V usage is TRBV7-2 and J usage is TRBJ2-7; D remains ambiguous. The sequence derives from a man aged 25 to 45 in good health. CDR3 coding DNA: TGTGCCAGCAGCTTAGCCCTACCTGACGGCTACGGCTCCTACGAGCAGTACTTC. Translation: CASSLALPDGYGSYEQYF. The full variable domain, its missing parts supplied by reference TRBV7-2 and TRBJ2-7, is GAGVSQSPSNKVTEKGKDVELRCDPISGHTALYWYRQSLGQGLEFLIYFQGNSAPDKSGLPSDRFSAERTGGSVSTLTIQRTQQEDSAVYLCASSLALPDGYGSYEQYFGPGTRLTVT.